The present entry profiles one T cell receptor (beta chain) with its context. Measured with immunoSEQ multiplex PCR; TCRdb has only the in-frame clones, and not every one. The sample carries 190,000 or so clones, 84% recorded once. The source of the sample is a study of cytomegalovirus exposure and HLA in healthy donors. The CDR3 is made up of 16 amino acids. V was shortened by 0 bases and J by 9 bases, with 15 bases between the two germline ends. Germline values: CDR1 MNHEY, CDR2 SVGAGI. The TCR comes from a young woman in good health and CMV-seropositive. Sequencing input: PBMCs. J is TRBJ1-6 and V is TRBV6-5, with TRBD1 as a possible D gene (6 bases). CDR3: CASSYSVGTRGSPLHF. The DNA of the CDR3 is TGTGCCAGCAGTTACTCGGTCGGGACAAGAGGTTCACCCCTCCACTTT.